The entry below describes one T cell receptor beta chain. This record belongs to a study of human T cells and chemical hapten exposure. The CDR3 loop spans 15 amino acids. Germline-derived CDR1 and CDR2 are ENHRY and SYGVKD. V lost 9 bases, J lost 2 bases, and 6 bases stayed unmatched. TCRdb called the RACE reads again in MiXCR, with one record for every CDR3 protein. The sample has some 71,000 distinct CDR3 sequences, roughly 11% seen once. Time point: patch test 3, about 24 weeks after DPC sensitization. Treatment denoted: therapeutic diphenylcyclopropenone sensitization with weekly scalp DPC. The rearrangement uses TRBV10-3 and TRBJ2-3, with TRBD2 identical over 12 bases. The input for sequencing was whole blood, taken in connection with sensitization to the hapten diphenylcyclopropenone (DPC). This clonotype originated in a woman aged 50 to 65 with alopecia areata. Some clones in this sample may be carry-over from other donors' samples. The DNA of the CDR3 is TGTGCCATAGCACGGACTAGCGGGGACACAGATACGCAGTATTTT. The encoded protein is CAIARTSGDTDTQYF.